This T cell receptor beta chain was sequenced in a study of monozygotic twins with inflammatory bowel disease (dated by TCRdb to about 2019). For the wider study: In total, approximately 28 monozygotic twin pairs made up the full study: 19 Danish pairs, all IBD-discordant, plus nine German pairs, of which four were IBD-concordant and five were IBD-discordant. Each individual had, on average, about 151 000 unique TCRalpha sequences and 181 000 unique TCRbeta sequences available for analysis. Within discordant pairs, disease-associated traits were sought mainly by comparing IBD patients with their genetically identical healthy co-twins. The study at large found these results: Distinction between different T cell subtypes could not be achieved in the analysis. Fewer clonotypes were shared with other individuals by IBD patients than by healthy twins, most markedly in patients showing signs of disease activity. Concordant and discordant twins showed no difference in repertoire similarity, possibly because of limited statistical power. Measured by the inverse Simpson index, TCRbeta repertoire diversity was lower in IBD patients than in their healthy co-twins. The results gave no support for a single strong signal or clonotype linked to IBD. Because patients received different immunosuppressive treatments, the repertoires may have picked up extra background noise and variability between individuals.

In regard to this clonotype: Its antigen has not been determined.

The method behind the library was 5' RACE. The input for every TCR library was around 4,000 ng of total RNA. cDNA was synthesized with SMARTScribe reverse transcriptase in eight separate reactions per sample. During cDNA synthesis, unique molecular identifiers containing a 6-nucleotide sample barcode were introduced by template switching. TCRalpha and TCRbeta cDNA was amplified in two nested PCRs of about 17 and 10 cycles, and bead purification was carried out after each PCR. Before amplification, cDNA was treated with uracil DNA-glycosylase and purified using the QIAquick PCR purification kit. The second PCR added Illumina TruSeq-compatible adapters along with sample-specific barcodes. Library quality and concentration were assessed using TapeStation and Qubit, and roughly 5 ng of each library was pooled. Sequencing of pooled libraries was carried out on an Illumina HiSeq2500 single-index Rapid Run using 2 x 100 bp reads and custom sequencing primers. In the source study's methods: MiGEC version 1.2.6 was used for UMI-based consensus assembly, which corrected PCR and sequencing errors. MiXCR version 2.1.1 handled V(D)J alignment, clonotype assembly and CDR3 extraction. To normalise gene usage, clonotype sharing and MAIT/NKT TCR abundance, the analysis used the top 1000, 10 000 and 20 000 clonotypes per sample. Diversity was computed as the inverse Simpson index with the vegan R package after downsampling to 27 000 UMIs. Paired Mann-Whitney U tests on discordant twin pairs were used, with Benjamini-Hochberg multiple-testing correction. Reprocessed by TCRdb, the reads give a single entry per CDR3 protein sequence, without DNA. It is TCRdb's table, rather than the study itself, that gives the V and J calls and clone size. The sample table holds 300,000 to 400,000 distinct CDR3 sequences. The ten biggest clones cover roughly 2% of the sample.

From each donor, a 2.5 ml peripheral blood sample was drawn into PAXgene tubes and stored at -80 degrees C. Without T cell sorting, total RNA was isolated from whole blood using the PAXgene blood miRNA kit on an automated QIAcube. Peripheral blood from monozygotic twin pairs who were concordant or discordant for inflammatory bowel disease underwent deep TCRalpha and TCRbeta repertoire profiling using unique molecular barcoding. Smoking habits were recorded for all twin pairs, with individuals classified as current, former or never smokers. CDR1 and CDR2 (MDHEN, SYDVKM) derive from the germline V gene. There are 15 amino acids in the CDR3, from cysteine to phenylalanine inclusive. The protein alone is recorded here.

The chain couples TRBV28 to TRBJ2-2; the TCRdb call, TRBD2, lacks DNA for checking. Sequencing was carried out using blood. The clonotype comes from a human donor with ulcerative colitis or Crohn's disease, or a healthy co-twin of an affected twin (not recorded which). CDR3 reads: CASSSPAGSAGELFF.